This T cell receptor beta chain was sequenced for a study of blood T cell repertoires in COVID-19. The data were produced by immunoSEQ multiplex PCR, yet TCRdb's version contains in-frame clones alone and is incomplete. This table has around 190,000 clones, around 89% appearing once. Unmatched junction bases numbered 7, after V lost 4 bases and J lost 7 bases. The CDR3 spans 15 residues. Germline V gene data show CDR1 as LGHNA and CDR2 as YSLEER. The sequence derives from a human donor in a cohort sampled during active COVID-19. The chain links TRBV4-3 to TRBJ2-1, with 10 bases aligning to TRBD1. The specimen was peripheral blood. CDR3 DNA sequence: TGCGCCAGCAGCCGGGGCGGGACAGGGGATAATGAGCAGTTCTTC. This encodes CASSRGGTGDNEQFF.